This T cell receptor (beta chain) was recovered during a study of CXCR3-negative and CXCR3-positive naive CD8 T cells. Study-level background: Sequencing brought in approximately 140 million TRB reads altogether, and each library got about 1.5 +/- 0.3 million. Whole-study results and caveats: Naive subsets had comparable surface CD5, so TRB CDR3 properties gauged TCR strength. Similar TRBV-TRBJ gene usage was seen in naive CXCR3-negative and CXCR3-positive cells, but not in memory cells. CXCR3 expression partially decreased after cryopreservation; most assays used fresh PBMCs.

The method, 5' RACE with UMI labels, was used to prepare the TRB cDNA libraries. TCRdb reanalyzed the 5' RACE reads, giving one entry per CDR3 protein sequence and no DNA. Listed are 20,000 to 25,000 distinct CDR3 sequences; 20% falls within the top ten. As to this clonotype: The antigen is not known.

Material for sequencing was memory CD8+ T cells from blood. The receptor was derived from a human donor in good health. Some clones in this sample may be carry-over from other donors' samples.

The CDR3 loop is CSVEASTGTDTQYF. This chain connects TRBV29-1 to TRBJ2-3. Germline V gene data show CDR1 as SQVTM and CDR2 as ANQGSEA. The CDR3 totals 14 residues.